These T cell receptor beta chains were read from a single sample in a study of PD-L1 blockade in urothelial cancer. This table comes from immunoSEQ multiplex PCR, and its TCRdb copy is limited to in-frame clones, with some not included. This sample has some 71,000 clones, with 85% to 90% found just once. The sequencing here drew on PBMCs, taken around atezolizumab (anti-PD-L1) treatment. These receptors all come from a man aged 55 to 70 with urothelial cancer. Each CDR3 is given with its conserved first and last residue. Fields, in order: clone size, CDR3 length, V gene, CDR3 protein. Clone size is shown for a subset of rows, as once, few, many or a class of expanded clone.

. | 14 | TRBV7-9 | CASSAKDFSYEQYF
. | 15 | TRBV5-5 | CASSLGGSGANVLTF
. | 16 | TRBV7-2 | CASSLASVYGQETQYF
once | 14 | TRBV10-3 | CAISDPAGSGELFF
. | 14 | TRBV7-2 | CASSSGTAPQPQHF
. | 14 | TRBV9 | CASSVAQGTKTQYF
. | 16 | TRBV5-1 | CASSFDVLAGNNEQFF
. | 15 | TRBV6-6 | CASSYRTQEGQGKFF
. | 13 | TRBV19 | CASSEQGSYEQYF
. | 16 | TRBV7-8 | CASSLAPGQVYNEQFF
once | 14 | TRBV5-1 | CASSIGQTNTEAFF
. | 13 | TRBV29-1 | CSVAGTANTEAFF
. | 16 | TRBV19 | CASKTLGTGAYYGYTF
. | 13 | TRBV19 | CASSLGLNRRYTF
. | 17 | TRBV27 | CASSLQGAGRRAYEQYF
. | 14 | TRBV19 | CASSWVGGPNEQFF
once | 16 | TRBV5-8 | CASSHRSGNTGNGYTF
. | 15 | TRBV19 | CASSMVGRAGQPQHF
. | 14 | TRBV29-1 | CSVGQGKGGDEQFF
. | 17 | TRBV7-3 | CASSDPRAGGGQETQYF
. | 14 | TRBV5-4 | CASSFGQELSGYTF
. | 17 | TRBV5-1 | CASSLGWTSGSSGEQFF
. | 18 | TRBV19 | CASSRGLAGNSGANVLTF
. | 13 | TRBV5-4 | CASGAGGIETQYF
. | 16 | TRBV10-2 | CASSETSGIPTDTQYF
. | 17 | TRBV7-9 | CASSLAALDRGHEKLFF
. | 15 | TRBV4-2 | CASSSVAGNHGELFF
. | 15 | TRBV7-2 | CASSPPQGWNYGYTF
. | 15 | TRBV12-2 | CASRLEQYRDQPQHF
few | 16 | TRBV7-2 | CASSLGTYATNEKLFF
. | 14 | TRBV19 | CASRQGAPEETQYF
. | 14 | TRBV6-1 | CASSGGTNNSPLHF
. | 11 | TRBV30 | CAWSLNEKLFF
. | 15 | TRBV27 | CASSLIDPGGGELFF
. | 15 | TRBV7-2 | CASSLGNRANSPLHF
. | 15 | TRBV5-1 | CASSSYPSSTDTQYF
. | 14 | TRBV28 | CASSLGGNGNIQYF
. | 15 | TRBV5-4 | CASSLAGLGNTEAFF
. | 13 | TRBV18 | CASSRDRNYGYTF
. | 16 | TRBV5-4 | CASSYRLVLSSGELFF
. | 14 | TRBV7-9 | CASSMIGGAYEQYF
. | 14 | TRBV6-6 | CASSYIRGIEKLFF
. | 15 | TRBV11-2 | CASSSGLAGVREQFF
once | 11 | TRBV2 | CASSGQGRAFF
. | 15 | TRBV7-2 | CASSSWTGAYNEQFF
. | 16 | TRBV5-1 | CASSLLGLAGLETQYF
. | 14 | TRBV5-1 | CASSLGGRTDTQYF
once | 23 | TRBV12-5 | CASGLVQGFRCGDSGGAECEQYF
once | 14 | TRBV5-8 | CASRATGQNYGYTF
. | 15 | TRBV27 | CASSFSAGSGNTIYF
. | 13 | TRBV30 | CAWSSQGLDEQYF